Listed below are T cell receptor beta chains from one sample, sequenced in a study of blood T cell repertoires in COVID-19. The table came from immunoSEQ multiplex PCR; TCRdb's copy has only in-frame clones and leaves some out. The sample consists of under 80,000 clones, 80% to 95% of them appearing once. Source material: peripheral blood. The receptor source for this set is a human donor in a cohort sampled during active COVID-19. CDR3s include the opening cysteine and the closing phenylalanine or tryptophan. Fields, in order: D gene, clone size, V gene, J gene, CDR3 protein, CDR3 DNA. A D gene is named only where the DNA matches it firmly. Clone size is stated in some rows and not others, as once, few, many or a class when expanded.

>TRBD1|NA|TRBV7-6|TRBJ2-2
CASSLATGVVGELFF
TGTGCCAGCAGCTTAGCGACAGGGGTGGTCGGGGAGCTGTTTTTT
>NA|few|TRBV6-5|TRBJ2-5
CASSLSGARETQYF
TGTGCCAGCAGTCTATCCGGTGCGCGGGAGACCCAGTACTTC
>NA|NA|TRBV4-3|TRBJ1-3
CASSQGEGRAGNTIYF
TGCGCCAGCAGCCAAGGAGAGGGCAGGGCGGGGAACACCATATATTTT
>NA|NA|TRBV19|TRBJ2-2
CASSISYASWELFF
TGTGCCAGTAGTATATCCTACGCCTCGTGGGAGCTGTTTTTT
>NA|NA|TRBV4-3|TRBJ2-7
CASSQVAGFYEQYF
TGCGCCAGCAGCCAAGTGGCAGGGTTCTACGAGCAGTACTTC
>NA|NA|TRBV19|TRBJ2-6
CASSPRGSGANVLTF
TGTGCCAGTAGTCCCCGGGGCTCTGGGGCCAACGTCCTGACTTTC
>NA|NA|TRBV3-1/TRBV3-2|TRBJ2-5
CASSQGGPGQETQYF
TGTGCCAGCAGCCAAGGGGGGCCGGGACAAGAGACCCAGTACTTC
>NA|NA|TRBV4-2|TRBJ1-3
CASSQPDSGGNTIYF
TGTGCCAGCAGCCAGCCCGACAGTGGGGGAAACACCATATATTTT
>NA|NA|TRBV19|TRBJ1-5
CASSTSGLSQHF
TGTGCCAGTAGTACATCAGGGTTATCCCAGCATTTT
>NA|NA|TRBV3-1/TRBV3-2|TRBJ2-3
CASSGGGATSDTQYF
TGTGCCAGCAGCGGAGGGGGGGCAACTTCAGATACGCAGTATTTT
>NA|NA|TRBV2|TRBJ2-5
CARSNPPPGLQETQYF
TGTGCCAGAAGCAACCCGCCTCCAGGGCTCCAAGAGACCCAGTACTTC
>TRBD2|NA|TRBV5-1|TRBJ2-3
CASSFQSGGEGYTQYF
TGCGCCAGCAGCTTCCAAAGCGGAGGGGAGGGGTATACGCAGTATTTT
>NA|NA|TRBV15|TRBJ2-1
CATHDRGNEQFF
TGTGCCACTCATGATCGGGGCAATGAGCAGTTCTTC
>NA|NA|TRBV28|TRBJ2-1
CASSLRNIYSYNEQFF
TGTGCCAGCAGTCTTAGGAATATCTACAGTTACAATGAGCAGTTCTTC
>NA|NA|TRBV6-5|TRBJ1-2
CASVTGSYGYTF
TGTGCCAGCGTGACGGGGTCCTATGGCTACACCTTC
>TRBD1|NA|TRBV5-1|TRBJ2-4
CASSFTGTGKDIQYF
TGCGCCAGCAGCTTTACCGGGACAGGGAAAGACATTCAGTACTTC
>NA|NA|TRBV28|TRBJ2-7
CASSLGTLYEQYF
TGTGCCAGCAGTCTCGGGACACTCTACGAGCAGTACTTC
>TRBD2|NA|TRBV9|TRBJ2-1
CASSPRDSGMVRNEQFF
TGTGCCAGCAGCCCCCGTGATAGCGGGATGGTACGTAATGAGCAGTTCTTC
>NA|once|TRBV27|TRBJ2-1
CASSQGTEQFF
TGTGCCAGCAGCCAGGGAACCGAGCAGTTCTTC
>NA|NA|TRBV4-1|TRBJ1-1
CASSQDPAGNTEAFF
TGCGCCAGCAGCCAAGACCCAGCGGGGAACACTGAAGCTTTCTTT
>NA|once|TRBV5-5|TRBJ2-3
CASSLAVRTDTQYF
TGTGCCAGCAGCTTGGCCGTTAGAACAGATACGCAGTATTTT
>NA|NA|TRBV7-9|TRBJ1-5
CASSNHSANQPQHF
TGTGCCAGCAGCAACCACAGTGCTAATCAGCCCCAGCATTTT
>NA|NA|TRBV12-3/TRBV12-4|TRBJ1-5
CASSPGSNQPQHF
TGTGCCAGCAGCCCAGGGAGCAATCAGCCCCAGCATTTT
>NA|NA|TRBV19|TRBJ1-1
CASSIARKNTEAFF
TGTGCCAGTAGTATAGCCAGGAAAAACACTGAAGCTTTCTTT
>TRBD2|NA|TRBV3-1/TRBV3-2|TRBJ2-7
CASSQTSGGRIYEQYF
TGTGCCAGCAGTCAGACTAGCGGGGGAAGGATTTACGAGCAGTACTTC
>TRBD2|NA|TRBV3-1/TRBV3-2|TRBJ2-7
CASSPSGGNYEQYF
TGTGCCAGCAGCCCCAGCGGGGGGAACTACGAGCAGTACTTC
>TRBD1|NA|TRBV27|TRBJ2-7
CASSLSEDRGYEQYF
TGTGCCAGCAGTTTATCTGAAGACAGGGGCTACGAGCAGTACTTC
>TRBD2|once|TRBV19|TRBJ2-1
CASSMKTSPYNEQFF
TGTGCCAGTAGTATGAAGACTAGCCCCTACAATGAGCAGTTCTTC
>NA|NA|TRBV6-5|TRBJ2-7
CASTTREGSYEQYF
TGTGCCAGCACCACGAGAGAGGGCTCCTACGAGCAGTACTTC
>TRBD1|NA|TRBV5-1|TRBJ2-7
CASRPDRARYEQYF
TGCGCCAGCAGACCGGACAGGGCCCGCTACGAGCAGTACTTC
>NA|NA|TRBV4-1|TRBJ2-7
CASSQEEAYEQYF
TGCGCCAGCAGCCAAGAGGAGGCCTACGAGCAGTACTTC
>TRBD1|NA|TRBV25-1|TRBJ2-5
CATNNGTGFIMETQYF
TGTGCCACCAACAACGGGACAGGGTTTATCATGGAGACCCAGTACTTC
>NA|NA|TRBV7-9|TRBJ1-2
CASSPPEGYGYTF
TGTGCCAGCAGCCCGCCGGAGGGGTATGGCTACACCTTC
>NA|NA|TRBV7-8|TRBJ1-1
CASSLDVIRGNVWNTEAFF
TGTGCCAGCAGCTTGGACGTTATTCGGGGTAATGTGTGGAACACTGAAGCTTTCTTT
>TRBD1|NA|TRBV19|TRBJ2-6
CASKGAGYLPGANVLTF
TGTGCCAGTAAGGGGGCAGGATACCTCCCTGGGGCCAACGTCCTGACTTTC
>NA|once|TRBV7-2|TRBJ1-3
CASSLNRGGNTIYF
TGTGCCAGCAGCTTAAATCGTGGCGGAAACACCATATATTTT
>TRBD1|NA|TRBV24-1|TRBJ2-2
CATRGTGENTGELFF
TGTGCCACCAGGGGCACAGGGGAGAACACCGGGGAGCTGTTTTTT
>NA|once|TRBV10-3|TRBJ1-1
CAINQQGNTEAFF
TGTGCCATCAATCAACAGGGGAACACTGAAGCTTTCTTT
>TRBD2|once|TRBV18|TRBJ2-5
CASSPREGLWETQYF
TGTGCCAGCTCACCACGGGAGGGTCTCTGGGAGACCCAGTACTTC
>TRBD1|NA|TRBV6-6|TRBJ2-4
CASSLDRVGIQYF
TGTGCCAGCAGCCTGGACAGGGTCGGCATTCAGTACTTC
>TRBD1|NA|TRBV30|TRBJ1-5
CAWGQADYNQPQHF
TGTGCCTGGGGACAGGCCGACTACAATCAGCCCCAGCATTTT
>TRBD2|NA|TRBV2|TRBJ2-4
CASSDTSGSPGIQYF
TGTGCCAGCAGTGATACTAGCGGGAGTCCCGGCATTCAGTACTTC